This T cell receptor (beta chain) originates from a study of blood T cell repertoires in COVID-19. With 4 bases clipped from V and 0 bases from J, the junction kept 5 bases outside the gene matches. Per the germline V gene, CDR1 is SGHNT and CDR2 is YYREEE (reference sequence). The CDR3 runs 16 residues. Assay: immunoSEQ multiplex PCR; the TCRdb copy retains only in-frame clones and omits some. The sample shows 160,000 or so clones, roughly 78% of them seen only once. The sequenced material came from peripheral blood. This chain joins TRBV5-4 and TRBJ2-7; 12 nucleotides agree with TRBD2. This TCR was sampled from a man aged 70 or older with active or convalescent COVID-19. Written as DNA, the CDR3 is TGTGCCAGCAGCGCGGGACTAGCGGGTCTCTCCTACGAGCAGTACTTC. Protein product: CASSAGLAGLSYEQYF.